This TCR beta chain emerged from a study of blood T cell repertoires in COVID-19. Study background: Samples taken during acute and convalescent COVID-19 were collected in the United States, Italy and Spain. From T cells, B-cell-depleted T cells, or PBMCs came the material, which was cDNA or gDNA.

Germline V CDR1 and CDR2: LNHDA, SQIVND (reference sequence). The V and J ends lost 7 bases and 2 bases, in that order; junction bases with no gene match: 7. The CDR3 extends over 15 amino acids. Study processing details: By means of reference gene primer amplification, nucleated cell counts were estimated. Assay used: immunoSEQ multiplex PCR; TCRdb lists only in-frame clones, some missing. V, J and clone size are those of that table, while D and trimming were read from the DNA. The sample includes roughly 270,000 clones, almost 85% of them seen just once. The chain uses TRBV19 and TRBJ2-7, with 11 bases lining up with TRBD1. The sequence came from a man aged 50 to 60 with active or convalescent COVID-19. Material for sequencing was peripheral blood. DNA for the CDR3: TGTGCCAGTACCCTTACGGACAGGGGGCCCTACGAGCAGTACTTC. It encodes CASTLTDRGPYEQYF.